This section outlines one T cell receptor (beta chain) sequence together with its context. The same CDR3 arises from other DNA sequences in this sample as well. This study enrolled people aged roughly 18 to 100 from about two dozen US geographic areas. Cohorts were assigned according to the clinical history that participants reported. CDR1 is KGHSH, CDR2 LQKENI, per germline. V dropped 3 bases and J dropped 5 bases, with 5 bases sitting between them. The CDR3 has 13 residues. TCRdb keeps only in-frame clones here, not all; method: immunoSEQ multiplex PCR. The sample lists about 280,000 clones, roughly 85% occurring once. The sample originates from a study of blood T cell repertoires in COVID-19. Study information: Collection of acute and convalescent COVID-19 samples took place in the United States, Italy and Spain. From T cells, B-cell-depleted T cells, or PBMCs came the material, which was cDNA or gDNA.

The sequencing input was PBMCs or T cells enriched from blood (not recorded which). This clonotype originated in a woman in her forties or fifties who had recovered from COVID-19. This chain uses TRBV18 with TRBJ1-6; D remains unclear. In DNA, the CDR3 is TGTGCCAGCTCACCCGGAGATAATTCACCCCTCCACTTT. Translation gives CASSPGDNSPLHF.